This TCR beta chain appears in the sequencing data of a study of blood T cell repertoires in COVID-19 (TCRdb year 2020). Broadly, across the study: The collaborator samples originated in the United States, Italy and Spain and spanned the acute and convalescent phases of COVID-19. HLA class I and class II types, where available, came from metadata supplied by the sample provider rather than from assay-based typing. The sample metadata nearly always contained a de-identified subject ID, COVID-19 status, age in years and sex. The repertoires were released in a freely available public database meant as a resource for research on the immune response to SARS-CoV-2. Deeply sampled blood TCRbeta repertoires from subjects exposed to, actively infected with, or recovered from COVID-19 were included in the dataset. Samples were obtained from the ongoing ImmuneRACE study (first 160 participants) and from over a thousand subjects provided by 6 global collaborators. The material from the prospective study consisted of cDNA or gDNA derived from T cells, B-cell-depleted T cells, or PBMCs. The paper's findings and limits, for the study overall: How much clinical and demographic metadata was included differed by source and by participant, and the metadata was provided uncurated.

The immunoSEQ Assay, a bias-controlled multiplex PCR, was used to amplify TCRbeta CDR3 regions from genomic DNA. Per the source publication's procedure: Within the assay, amplification of reference gene primers was used to estimate how many nucleated cells each sample contained. To quantify the absolute abundance of each unique TCRbeta CDR3 rearrangement, sequence reads were collapsed and filtered. For each sample, productive Simpson clonality was calculated as the square root of Simpson's diversity index across productive rearrangements. In TCRdb, the immuneACCESS table is reduced to in-frame sequences with V and J assigned. These tables do not hold every clone; where another copy was compared, an unresolved V gene accounts for under half, and the others remain unexplained. V, J and clone size derive from that table, while D and trimming were established from the DNA sequence. The sample table holds more than 85,000 clones, of which over 75% were seen once. 4% to 5% of the sample lies in the top ten.

A note on this clone: Its antigen has not been determined. No much larger clone is present one base from it, and per-base qualities are unavailable.

The collaborating institutions used their own protocols to collect whole blood in K2EDTA tubes. For TCRbeta analysis, collaborators shipped samples as frozen whole blood, isolated PBMCs, or DNA extracted from either of those sample types. The TCR sequence derives from a man aged 45-60 years with acute or convalescent COVID-19. The specimen was peripheral blood.

The CDR3 region reads CASSELQSYGYTF. The DNA is as follows: TGTGCCAGCAGTGAACTACAGTCATATGGCTACACCTTC. The chain links TRBV6-1 with TRBJ1-2; the D gene remains uncertain. V loses 2 bases, J loses 5 bases, and the germline ends lie 9 bases apart. From its cysteine to its phenylalanine, the CDR3 spans 13 amino acids. Left in the record is the CDR3 DNA by itself, 39 bases read in frame from the first base. CDR1 and CDR2 are read off the germline V gene as MNHNS and SASEGT.